Sequencing of this T cell receptor (beta chain) was carried out in a study of cytomegalovirus exposure and HLA in healthy donors. Points from the study as a whole: As a later analysis showed, a missense DCLRE1C variant was linked to trimming of TCR beta V- and J-genes.

The PCR ran on 60 Vbeta and 13 Jbeta primers. Sequencing was performed with immunoSEQ multiplex PCR; in TCRdb, only in-frame clones are kept and a portion is missing. Of 120,000 or so clones detected, around 75% appear once; the ten largest clones hold nearly 9.5%. The germline CDR1 and CDR2 sequences are LGHNA and YNFKEQ. V lost 2 bases and J lost 4, with 14 bases in between. This CDR3 is 15 amino acids long. With regard to this clone: What it binds is unknown.

The sequenced sample was PBMCs. This receptor was identified in a woman aged 50 to 60 in good health and CMV-seropositive. V is TRBV4-2 and J is TRBJ1-2; no definite D call. This CDR3 is CASSQPDSNSYGYTF. The DNA for the CDR3 is TGTGCCAGCAGCCAACCCGATTCGAACAGCTATGGCTACACCTTC.